Following are 10 T cell receptor beta chains from one sample sequenced in a study of blood T cell repertoires in COVID-19. The protocol was immunoSEQ multiplex PCR, while the TCRdb copy is restricted to in-frame clones and leaves out a portion. The sample yields 100,000 to 150,000 clones, around 87% seen once. Sequenced: peripheral blood. The receptors were gathered from a woman aged 55-70 years with acute or convalescent COVID-19.

V and J are TRBV4-1 and TRBJ2-2; the D gene is possibly TRBD1 (6 bases). The CDR3 sequence is 16 residues long. Germline V CDR1 and CDR2: MGHRA, YSYEKL. V was pared by 0 bases and J by 5 bases, with 13 bases between. The CDR3 loop reads CASSQDEYRATGELFF. The CDR3 coding sequence is TGCGCCAGCAGCCAAGATGAATACAGGGCAACCGGGGAGCTGTTTTTT.

The chain has TRBV6-1 and TRBJ1-4; D perhaps matches TRBD1 (5 bases). Germline CDR1 MNHNS, CDR2 SASEGT. The germline V and J ends were trimmed by 1 base and 6 bases, with 15 bases remaining between them. This CDR3 comprises 16 residues. The chain's CDR3 is CASSEDLGWGDEKLFF. Here the CDR3 DNA reads TGTGCCAGCAGTGAAGATTTAGGGTGGGGGGATGAAAAACTGTTTTTT.

This rearrangement joins TRBV10-3 to TRBJ1-5; D is possibly TRBD1 (5 bases). The germline V and J ends were trimmed by 10 bases and 0 bases, with 10 bases remaining between them. There are 13 residues in the CDR3. Per germline, CDR1 ENHRY and CDR2 SYGVKD. The CDR3 reads CATGRDSNQPQHF. In DNA, the CDR3 is TGTGCCACAGGGAGGGATAGCAATCAGCCCCAGCATTTT.

This chain links TRBV14 with TRBJ2-1; 11 bases are a match to TRBD2. The V gene's germline CDR1 is SGHDN and CDR2 FVKESK. V lost 0 bases and J lost 3; bases outside the gene matches: 13. The CDR3 has 20 amino acids. CDR3 nucleotides: TGTGCCAGCAGCCAAGACGGGGCAACTAGCGGGAGCCTCTACTACAATGAGCAGTTCTTC. Translation: CASSQDGATSGSLYYNEQFF.

The chain joins TRBV30 to TRBJ1-5; D not certain. V lost 0 bases and J lost 4, with 7 bases in between. Germline CDR1 and CDR2: GTSNPN and SVGIG (reference sequence). The CDR3 has 13 amino acids. CDR3 loop: CAWSVGRNQPQHF. The CDR3 bases are TGTGCCTGGAGTGTTGGGCGAAATCAGCCCCAGCATTTT.

V usage is TRBV5-6 and J usage is TRBJ1-5; maybe TRBD1 (6 bases). The CDR3 spans 16 residues. Trimming cost V 6 bases and J 0 bases, with 16 bases left between them. Germline-derived CDR1 and CDR2 are SGHDT and YYEEEE. In DNA form, the CDR3 reads TGTGCCAGCAACGAGGGGGGGCCATATAGCAATCAGCCCCAGCATTTT. It yields the protein CASNEGGPYSNQPQHF.

V usage is TRBV6-1 and J usage is TRBJ2-7; D remains unclear. The CDR3 has 19 amino acids. V was cut by 3 bases and J by 0 bases, with 24 bases left in between. Germline values: CDR1 MNHNS, CDR2 SASEGT. This chain's CDR3 is CASSDPPGPLILSSYEQYV. The DNA for the CDR3 is TGTGCCAGCAGTGACCCCCCGGGTCCGCTAATCTTAAGCTCCTACGAGCAGTACGTC.

The chain recombines TRBV29-1 with TRBJ2-7, with 7 bases that match TRBD2. Trimming cost V 5 bases and J 3 bases; bases outside gene matches: 7. The germline V gene has CDR1 SQVTM and CDR2 ANQGSEA. The CDR3 totals 13 residues. DNA for the CDR3: TGCAGCGTTTTACCGGGAGGTCTCTACGAGCAGTACTTC. This gives the protein CSVLPGGLYEQYF.

CDR3 nucleotides: TGTGCCAGCAGTTTACAGGGGAAATACAATGAGCAGTTCTTC. As protein: CASSLQGKYNEQFF. The V call is TRBV28, the J call TRBJ2-1; possibly TRBD1 for D (6 bases). Germline CDR1 reads MDHEN; CDR2 reads SYDVKM. The CDR3 sequence is 14 residues long. V lost 2 bases, J lost 4 bases, and 9 bases lay in between.

This rearrangement joins TRBV29-1 to TRBJ1-1; no definite D call. The CDR3 totals 13 residues. Germline loops: CDR1 SQVTM, CDR2 ANQGSEA. Trimming stripped 4 bases from V and 1 base from J, with 10 bases between. CDR3 nucleotide sequence: TGCAGCGTTGTATTGCTGGCGAACACTGAAGCTTTCTTT. Translated: CSVVLLANTEAFF.